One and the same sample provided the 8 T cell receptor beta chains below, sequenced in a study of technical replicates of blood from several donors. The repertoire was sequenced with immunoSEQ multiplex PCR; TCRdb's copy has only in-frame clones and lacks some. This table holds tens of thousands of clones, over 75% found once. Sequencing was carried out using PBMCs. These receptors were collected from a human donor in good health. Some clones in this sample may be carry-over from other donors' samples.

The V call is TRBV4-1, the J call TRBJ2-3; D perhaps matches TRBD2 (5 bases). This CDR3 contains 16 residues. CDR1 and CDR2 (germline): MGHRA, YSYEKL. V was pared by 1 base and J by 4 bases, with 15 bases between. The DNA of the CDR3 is TGCGCCAGCAGCCAAGCCGCCGGCGGGTCCTCAGATACGCAGTATTTT. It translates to CASSQAAGGSSDTQYF.

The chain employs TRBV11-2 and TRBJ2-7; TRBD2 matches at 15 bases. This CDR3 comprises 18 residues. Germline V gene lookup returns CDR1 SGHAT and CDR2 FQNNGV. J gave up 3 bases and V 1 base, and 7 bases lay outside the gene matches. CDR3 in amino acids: CASSLGPGLAGGFYEQYF. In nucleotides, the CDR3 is TGTGCCAGCAGCTTAGGCCCAGGACTAGCGGGGGGGTTCTACGAGCAGTACTTC.

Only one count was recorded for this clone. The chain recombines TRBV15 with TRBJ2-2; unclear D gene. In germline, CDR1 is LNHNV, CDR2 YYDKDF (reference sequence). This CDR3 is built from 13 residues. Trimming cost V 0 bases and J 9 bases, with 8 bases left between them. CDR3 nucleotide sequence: TGTGCCACCAGCAGAGAATTGGCCCGGGAGCTGTTTTTT. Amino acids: CATSRELARELFF.

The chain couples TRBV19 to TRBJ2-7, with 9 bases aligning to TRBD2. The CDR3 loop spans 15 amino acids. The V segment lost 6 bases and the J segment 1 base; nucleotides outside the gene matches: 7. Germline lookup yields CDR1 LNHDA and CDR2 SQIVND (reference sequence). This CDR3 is CASRDLAGVSYEQYF. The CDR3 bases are TGTGCCAGTAGAGACTTAGCGGGAGTTTCCTACGAGCAGTACTTC.

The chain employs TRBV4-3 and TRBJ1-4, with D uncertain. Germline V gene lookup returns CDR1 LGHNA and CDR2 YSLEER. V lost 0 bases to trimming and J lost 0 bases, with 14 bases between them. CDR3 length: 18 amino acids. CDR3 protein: CASSQDHTYGSTNEKLFF. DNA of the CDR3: TGCGCCAGCAGCCAAGATCATACTTACGGGTCAACTAATGAAAAACTGTTTTTT.

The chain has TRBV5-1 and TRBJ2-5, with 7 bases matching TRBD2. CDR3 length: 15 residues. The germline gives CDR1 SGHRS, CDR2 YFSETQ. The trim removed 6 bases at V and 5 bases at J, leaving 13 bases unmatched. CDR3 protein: CASTPGLVFRETQYF. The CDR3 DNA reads TGCGCCAGCACCCCCGGACTAGTTTTCCGGGAGACCCAGTACTTC.

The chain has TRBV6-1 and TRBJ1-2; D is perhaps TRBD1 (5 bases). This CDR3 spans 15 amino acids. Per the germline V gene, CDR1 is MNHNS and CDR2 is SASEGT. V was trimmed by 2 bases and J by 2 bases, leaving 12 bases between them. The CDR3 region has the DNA TGTGCCAGCAGTGAACCAGGGTCAGGGAACTATGGCTACACCTTC. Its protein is CASSEPGSGNYGYTF.

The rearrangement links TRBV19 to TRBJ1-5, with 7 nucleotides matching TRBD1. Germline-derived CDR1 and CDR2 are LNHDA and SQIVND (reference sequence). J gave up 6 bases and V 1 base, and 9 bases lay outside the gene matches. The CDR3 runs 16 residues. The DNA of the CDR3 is TGTGCCAGTAGTATAGCCGACAGGGCCTCTGTTCAGCCCCAGCATTTT. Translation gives CASSIADRASVQPQHF.